These 2 T cell receptor beta chains were sequenced from one sample in a study of molecular identifiers for immune sequencing clone quantification. TCRdb itself ran the PCR reads through MiXCR, one entry per CDR3 protein. The sample gives around 82,000 distinct CDR3 sequences, 15% to 20% of which show up once; around 0.91% is in the top ten. Sequencing was carried out using naive CD8+ T cells from blood, with Jurkat cell RNA spiked in. Subset given: FACS-sorted CD8+CD4-CCR7+CD45RA+ naive T cells. These receptors were collected from a human donor in good health. Some libraries in this study had Jurkat cell RNA spiked in.

This clonotype was counted between two and nine times. This chain connects TRBV13 to TRBJ2-2; D perhaps matches TRBD1 (6 bases). The CDR3 consists of 15 residues. The germline V gene has CDR1 PRHDT and CDR2 FYEKMQ (reference sequence). The V end was cut by 1 base, the J end by 6 bases, with 12 bases between. The CDR3 region is CASSLALAGAGELFF. CDR3 DNA: TGTGCCAGCAGCTTAGCCCTGGCAGGGGCCGGGGAGCTGTTTTTT.

This clonotype has a count of ten or more. CDR3 in DNA: TGTGCCAGCAGCTTAGGTTTCGGGGGGACGCCAGATACGCAGTATTTT. Protein: CASSLGFGGTPDTQYF. The V gene is TRBV7-9, the J gene TRBJ2-3; TRBD2 matches at 7 bases. The CDR3 extends over 16 amino acids. Unmatched junction bases numbered 8, after V lost 1 base and J lost 4 bases. Per the germline V gene, CDR1 is SEHNR and CDR2 is FQNEAQ (reference sequence). The variable domain in full, with the rest retrieved from reference TRBV7-9 and TRBJ2-3, is DTGVSQNPRHKITKRGQNVTFRCDPISEHNRLYWYRQTLGQGPEFLTYFQNEAQLEKSRLLSDRFSAERPKGSFSTLEIQRTEQGDSAMYLCASSLGFGGTPDTQYFGPGTRLTVL.